The 25 T cell receptor beta chains presented below share a single source sample, sequenced in a study of blood T cell repertoires in COVID-19. The assay was immunoSEQ multiplex PCR, and TCRdb's table has in-frame clones only and misses some. Among fewer than 40,000 clones listed, about 91% were seen once. Sequenced input: peripheral blood. The receptor set was obtained from a woman aged 70-85 years with active COVID-19.

The chain carries TRBV25-1 and TRBJ2-7; possible D gene TRBD1, 5 bases. The CDR3 extends over 12 amino acids. Germline CDR1 is MGHDK and CDR2 is SYGVNS. The V end was cut by 4 bases, the J end by 5 bases, with 9 bases between. The CDR3 DNA sequence: TGTGCCAGCAGTGCAGGGCTCCACGAGCAGTACTTC. This encodes CASSAGLHEQYF.

The chain carries TRBV4-3 and TRBJ1-6; D might be TRBD1 (5 bases). Germline V gene sequence: CDR1 LGHNA, CDR2 YSLEER. This CDR3 spans 15 amino acids. Trimming stripped 0 bases from V and 10 bases from J, with 13 bases between. The CDR3 nucleotides are TGCGCCAGCAGCCAAGATGTCGGGGGAAAGTCACCCCTCCACTTT. Its translation: CASSQDVGGKSPLHF.

The chain couples TRBV7-2 to TRBJ1-2; D is possibly TRBD1 (5 bases). The CDR3 has 12 residues. Germline V gives CDR1 SGHTA, CDR2 FQGNSA. V was cut by 5 bases and J by 7 bases, with 11 bases left in between. CDR3 sequence reads: CASSPDRLGYTF. The CDR3 bases are TGTGCCAGCAGCCCAGACAGACTTGGCTACACCTTC.

This clone has more than one count but fewer than ten. The rearrangement links TRBV11-2 to TRBJ2-5, with D tentatively TRBD2 (5 bases). Germline V gene sequence: CDR1 SGHAT, CDR2 FQNNGV. The CDR3 is 13 residues long. Trimming cost V 3 bases and J 5 bases, with 10 bases left between them. This CDR3 reads CASSLTMTETQYF. In nucleotides, the CDR3 is TGTGCCAGCAGCTTGACTATGACCGAGACCCAGTACTTC.

The genes are TRBV6-2 or TRBV6-3 and TRBJ2-1, with 11 bases fitting TRBD2. Germline V gene data show CDR1 as MNHEY and CDR2 as SVGEGT. After removal of 2 bases from V and 7 bases from J, the junction contained 7 bases not matched to a gene. The CDR3 covers 16 residues. CDR3 in amino acids: CASSYALAGGVNEQFF. The CDR3 coding sequence is TGTGCCAGCAGTTACGCGCTAGCGGGGGGCGTTAATGAGCAGTTCTTC.

This chain joins TRBV21-1 and TRBJ2-7; TRBD2, as called in the table, went unchecked against the DNA. TRBV21-1 is a known pseudogene. The length of the CDR3 is 15 residues. CDR3 DNA: TGTGCCAGCAACCAGGGACGGGGGGTCTCCTACGAGCAGTACTTC. This encodes CASNQGRGVSYEQYF.

CDR3 amino acids: CSAWTGWNYGYTF. In DNA, the CDR3 is TGCAGCGCCTGGACAGGGTGGAACTATGGCTACACCTTC. The genes are TRBV29-1 and TRBJ1-2; TRBD1 matches at 8 bases. The CDR3 runs 13 residues. J gave up 2 bases and V 7 bases, and 6 bases lay outside the gene matches. Germline V gives CDR1 SQVTM, CDR2 ANQGSEA.

This clone was observed a handful of times. The chain uses TRBV27 and TRBJ1-1; D remains ambiguous. The CDR3 loop spans 14 amino acids. Trimming stripped 6 bases from V and 1 base from J, with 12 bases between. The V gene's germline CDR1 is MNHEY and CDR2 SMNVEV (reference sequence). DNA of the CDR3: TGTGCCAGCAGGACTATTACCCGGAACACTGAAGCTTTCTTT. Translated: CASRTITRNTEAFF.

CDR3 nucleotide sequence: TGTGCCAGCAGTTTAATGAGGGGAGGGTATGGCTACACCTTC. This gives the protein CASSLMRGGYGYTF. The rearrangement uses TRBV27 and TRBJ1-2, with a possible D match to TRBD1 (5 bases). V was clipped by 2 bases and J by 5 bases, with 12 bases between them. The germline CDR1 and CDR2 sequences are MNHEY and SMNVEV (reference sequence). The CDR3 has 14 residues.

This sequence joins TRBV10-3 and TRBJ2-1, with TRBD2 matching 7 bases. This CDR3 has 15 amino acids. CDR1 is ENHRY and CDR2 is SYGVKD in the germline V gene. Unmatched junction bases numbered 11, after V lost 4 bases and J lost 8 bases. CDR3 sequence: CAISVSSGRVDEQFF. The DNA for the CDR3 is TGTGCCATCAGTGTCTCTAGCGGTCGCGTCGATGAGCAGTTCTTC.

V and J are TRBV3-1 (or the pseudogene TRBV3-2) and TRBJ2-3; tentative D call: TRBD2 (5 bases). This CDR3 region has 16 residues. Trimming took 0 bases from V and 11 from J, leaving 21 bases between them. Germline CDR1 and CDR2: LGHDT and YNNKEL (reference sequence). The CDR3 loop is CASSQDGYTRYGGQYF. DNA of the CDR3: TGTGCCAGCAGCCAAGACGGCTACACCAGATACGGAGGGCAGTATTTT.

V usage is TRBV4-2 and J usage is TRBJ2-1, with TRBD2 identical over 14 bases. The germline V gene encodes CDR1 LGHNA and CDR2 YNFKEQ. This CDR3 has 16 amino acids. The J segment lost 6 bases and the V segment lost 4 bases, leaving 5 bases of the junction unmatched. CDR3: CASSPGTSGGANEQFF. The CDR3 coding sequence is TGTGCCAGCAGCCCAGGGACTAGCGGGGGTGCCAATGAGCAGTTCTTC.

V and J are TRBV7-2 and TRBJ2-2, with D perhaps matching TRBD1 (5 bases). CDR1 is SGHTA and CDR2 is FQGNSA in the germline V gene. Trimming stripped 5 bases from V and 5 bases from J, with 12 bases between. This CDR3 contains 14 residues. CDR3 residues: CASSRPGNTGELFF. The CDR3 bases are TGTGCCAGCAGCCGGCCAGGGAATACCGGGGAGCTGTTTTTT.

The chain has TRBV7-6 and TRBJ2-1, with 8 bases lining up with TRBD2. The J segment lost 9 bases and the V segment lost 1 base, leaving 5 bases of the junction unmatched. This CDR3 spans 14 amino acids. The V gene's germline CDR1 is SGHVS and CDR2 FNYEAQ. This chain's CDR3 is CASSLGGGPGEQFF. As DNA, the CDR3 is TGTGCCAGCAGCTTAGGCGGGGGGCCGGGTGAGCAGTTCTTC.

This clone was observed a few times. The V gene is TRBV10-1, the J gene TRBJ2-5, with 7 bases identical to TRBD2. V shed 1 base and J 2 bases; nucleotides not matched to a gene: 4. The CDR3 runs to 15 residues. CDR1 WNHNN and CDR2 SYGVQD come from the germline V gene (reference sequence). The CDR3 sequence: CASSELAGDQETQYF. The CDR3 nucleotides are TGCGCCAGCAGTGAGTTGGCGGGGGATCAAGAGACCCAGTACTTC.

This clone was seen more than once but under ten times. This chain connects TRBV19 to TRBJ1-3; D remains ambiguous. Germline assignment: CDR1 LNHDA and CDR2 SQIVND (reference sequence). The CDR3 is 14 amino acids. Trimming stripped 5 bases from V and 1 base from J, with 9 bases between. CDR3 sequence (DNA): TGTGCCAGTAGTTCTACAGTGTCTGGAAACACCATATATTTT. It translates to CASSSTVSGNTIYF. Filled out from reference TRBV19 and TRBJ1-3, the complete variable domain reads DGGITQSPKYLFRKEGQNVTLSCEQNLNHDAMYWYRQDPGQGLRLIYYSQIVNDFQKGDIAEGYSVSREKKESFPLTVTSAQKNPTAFYLCASSSTVSGNTIYFGEGSWLTVV.

By share, this clone ranks as medium-sized. The chain uses TRBV29-1 and TRBJ2-1, with D uncertain. Trimming removed 2 bases at V and 2 bases at J, with 13 bases between. CDR1 and CDR2 (germline): SQVTM, ANQGSEA. The CDR3 is 15 amino acids. Here the CDR3 DNA reads TGCAGCGTTGAAATGTCGCGCCCGCCCTACAATGAGCAGTTCTTC. Its protein product is CSVEMSRPPYNEQFF.

The chain uses TRBV19 and TRBJ1-1, with a possible D match to TRBD1 (5 bases). V gave up 5 bases and J gave up 4 bases, with 14 bases separating them. CDR3 length: 14 amino acids. Germline lookup yields CDR1 LNHDA and CDR2 SQIVND (reference sequence). CDR3 region: CASSEGDRVTEAFF. The CDR3 bases are TGTGCCAGTAGTGAAGGGGATCGGGTCACTGAAGCTTTCTTT.

The chain couples TRBV11-3 to TRBJ1-3; no definite D call. CDR1 and CDR2 (germline): SGHNT, YENEEA. The CDR3 loop spans 14 amino acids. The V end lost 5 bases, the J end lost 2 bases, and 10 bases lay between the germline ends. The CDR3 nucleotides are TGTGCCAGCAGCCAGGAAATGGCTGGAAACACCATATATTTT. This translates into CASSQEMAGNTIYF.

The chain couples TRBV6-5 to TRBJ2-7, with a possible D match to TRBD2 (5 bases). The V gene lost 5 bases and the J gene lost 3 bases, with 11 bases spanning the gap. Germline V gene sequence: CDR1 MNHEY, CDR2 SVGAGI. The CDR3 is 13 residues long. The CDR3 DNA reads as TGTGCCAGCAGTAACGACCGGGGCTACGAGCAGTACTTC. It yields the protein CASSNDRGYEQYF.

This rearrangement joins TRBV10-3 to TRBJ2-2; unclear D gene. V lost 3 bases, J lost 6 bases, and 8 bases lay in between. CDR1 and CDR2 from the germline V gene are ENHRY and SYGVKD. The CDR3 spans 13 residues. CDR3 nucleotide sequence: TGTGCCATCAGTGAAACAGAAGCCGGGGAGCTGTTTTTT. Translating gives CAISETEAGELFF.

This clone occurred once. The chain links TRBV7-3 to TRBJ2-3, with 7 bases lining up with TRBD2. With 3 bases clipped from V and 5 bases from J, the junction kept 2 bases outside the gene matches. The V gene's germline CDR1 is SGHTA and CDR2 FQGTGA. The CDR3 is 13 amino acids. The CDR3 sequence: CASSFSGGDTQYF. The CDR3 nucleotides are TGTGCCAGCAGCTTTTCGGGGGGAGATACGCAGTATTTT.

The chain recombines TRBV10-2 with TRBJ2-3; perhaps TRBD2 as D (6 bases). This CDR3 comprises 13 residues. V lost 2 bases and J 4 bases, leaving 7 bases between the germline ends. Germline V gene sequence: CDR1 WSHSY, CDR2 SAAADI. The CDR3 spells CASSEAGPDTQYF. In nucleotides, the CDR3 is TGCGCCAGCAGTGAGGCGGGGCCAGATACGCAGTATTTT.

The V and J genes are TRBV18 and TRBJ2-2; TRBD1 agrees at 8 bases. The CDR3 spans 16 residues. With 5 bases clipped from V and 2 bases from J, the junction kept 7 bases outside the gene matches. The germline V gene encodes CDR1 KGHSH and CDR2 LQKENI. The CDR3 sequence: CASSTGQGRNTGELFF. In DNA, the CDR3 is TGTGCCAGCTCAACCGGACAGGGCCGAAACACCGGGGAGCTGTTTTTT.

The CDR3 here is CASSQGLAEETQYF. CDR3 DNA: TGTGCCAGCAGCCAGGGACTAGCGGAAGAGACCCAGTACTTC. V usage is TRBV4-2 and J usage is TRBJ2-5; 11 nucleotides line up with TRBD2. The trim removed 3 bases at V and 3 bases at J, leaving 0 bases unmatched. The CDR3 is 14 amino acids. The germline CDR1 and CDR2 sequences are LGHNA and YNFKEQ.